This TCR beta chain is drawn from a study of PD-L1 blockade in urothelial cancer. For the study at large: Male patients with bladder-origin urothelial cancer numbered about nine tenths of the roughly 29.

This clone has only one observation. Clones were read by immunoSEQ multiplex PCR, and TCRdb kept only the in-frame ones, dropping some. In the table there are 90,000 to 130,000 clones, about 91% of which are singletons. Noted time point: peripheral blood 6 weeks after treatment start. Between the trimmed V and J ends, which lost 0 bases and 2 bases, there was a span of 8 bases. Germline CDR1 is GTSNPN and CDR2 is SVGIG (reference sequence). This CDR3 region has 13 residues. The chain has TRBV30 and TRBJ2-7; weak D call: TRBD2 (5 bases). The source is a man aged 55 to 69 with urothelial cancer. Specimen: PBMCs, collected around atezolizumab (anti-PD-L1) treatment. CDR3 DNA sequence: TGTGCCTGGAGTGTAGCGGCGACCTACGAGCAGTACTTC. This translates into CAWSVAATYEQYF.